The 7 T cell receptor beta chains below come from one sample, sequenced in a study of blood T cell repertoires in COVID-19. Repertoires were generated with immunoSEQ multiplex PCR, while TCRdb's copy carries only in-frame clones and drops some. The data hold about 320,000 clones, with more than 85% observed a single time. Source material: PBMCs or T cells enriched from blood (not recorded which). All receptors come from a woman aged 30 to 39 who had been exposed to COVID-19.

Comment on this clone: Other DNA sequences of this sample code for an identical CDR3. This CDR3 is CASSLAGSYEQYF. CDR3 bases: TGCGCCAGCAGCTTGGCAGGCTCCTACGAGCAGTACTTC. The chain is built from TRBV5-1 and TRBJ2-7; no reliable D call. Trimming removed 0 bases at V and 0 bases at J, with 4 bases between. The CDR3 consists of 13 residues. The germline V gene encodes CDR1 SGHRS and CDR2 YFSETQ.

This sequence joins TRBV29-1 and TRBJ1-2; D remains ambiguous. V lost 3 bases to trimming and J lost 4 bases, with 6 bases between them. The CDR3 has 11 amino acids. The germline V gene encodes CDR1 SQVTM and CDR2 ANQGSEA. The CDR3 loop is CSVDSGYGYTF. Written as DNA, the CDR3 is TGCAGCGTTGACAGCGGCTATGGCTACACCTTC.

This clone was seen a single time. The chain has TRBV5-8 and TRBJ2-3; D is possibly TRBD1 (5 bases). Trimming removed 0 bases from V and 2 bases from J, with 7 bases in between. Germline CDR1 and CDR2: SGHTS and YDEGEE. This CDR3 is built from 14 residues. The CDR3 spells CASSLGQPTDTQYF. The CDR3 DNA sequence: TGTGCCAGCAGCTTGGGACAGCCCACAGATACGCAGTATTTT.

The table lists this clone with a count of one. V and J are TRBV7-9 and TRBJ1-2; D may be TRBD1 (6 bases). CDR3 length: 15 residues. Trimming cost V 5 bases and J 8 bases, with 21 bases left between them. CDR1 is SEHNR, CDR2 FQNEAQ, per germline (reference sequence). CDR3 in amino acids: CASSPPGQAYEGYTF. The DNA of the CDR3 is TGTGCCAGCAGCCCCCCGGGACAAGCCTATGAGGGCTACACCTTC.

This clone was found once. The gene calls are TRBV5-8 and TRBJ2-5; 9 bases agree with TRBD1. J lost 5 bases, V lost 4 bases, and 12 bases had no gene match. Germline CDR1 is SGHTS and CDR2 is YDEGEE. CDR3 length: 16 amino acids. CDR3 residues: CASSTAGTGWRETQYF. CDR3 DNA sequence: TGTGCCAGCAGCACAGCCGGGACAGGGTGGCGGGAGACCCAGTACTTC.

The CDR3 sequence is CASSSSAPLAKSSYNEQFF. For the CDR3, the DNA is TGCGCCAGCAGCTCCTCCGCACCCTTAGCGAAGAGTTCCTACAATGAGCAGTTCTTC. The J gene is TRBJ2-1, the V gene TRBV5-1; D possibly corresponds to TRBD2 (5 bases). Germline V CDR1 and CDR2: SGHRS, YFSETQ. Trimming took 3 bases from V and 1 from J, leaving 23 bases between them. The CDR3 spans 19 residues.

This chain uses TRBV7-7 with TRBJ1-1; a weak D match, TRBD1 (6 bases). From germline, CDR1 is SSHAT and CDR2 FNYEAQ (reference sequence). The CDR3 consists of 13 residues. V was pared by 8 bases and J by 2 bases, with 12 bases between. CDR3 coding DNA: TGTGCCAGCTCCCGGGACACTAACACTGAAGCTTTCTTT. Amino acid sequence: CASSRDTNTEAFF.